The 18 T cell receptor beta chains below all came from one sample that was sequenced in a study of T-cell reconstitution after alpha-beta-depleted transplantation in children. Unique molecular identifiers featured in how the TCRbeta library was prepared. TCRdb re-called the PCR reads with MiXCR, one entry per CDR3 protein. The repertoire holds about 500,000 distinct CDR3 sequences, with approximately 32% as singletons. Sequences were derived from PBMCs from the stem cell graft donor, sampled from the stem cell graft. The source is a human donor who donated a stem cell graft to a child with aplastic anemia.

The rearrangement joins TRBV12-3 or TRBV12-4 to TRBJ2-1; 7 bases line up with TRBD2. This CDR3 has 15 residues. V was pared by 8 bases and J by 5 bases, with 12 bases of the junction left unmatched. This CDR3 is CASFPGGWGDNEQFF. Here the CDR3 DNA reads TGTGCCAGCTTCCCGGGGGGATGGGGCGACAATGAGCAGTTCTTC.

This chain links TRBV28 with TRBJ2-1, with D possibly called TRBD1 or TRBD2 (5 bases each). Germline CDR1 MDHEN, CDR2 SYDVKM. The CDR3 is 11 residues long. Trimming cost V 10 bases and J 10 bases, with 14 bases left between them. The chain's CDR3 is CATWVGDEQFF. In nucleotides, the CDR3 is TGTGCCACGTGGGTAGGGGACGAGCAGTTCTTC.

The V gene is TRBV28, the J gene TRBJ1-6, with a possible D match to TRBD1 (6 bases). Germline lookup yields CDR1 MDHEN and CDR2 SYDVKM. The CDR3 loop spans 14 amino acids. Trimming took 5 bases from V and 9 from J, leaving 14 bases between them. DNA for the CDR3: TGTGCCAGCAGTCTCCAGACAGGCTCTTCACCCCTCCACTTT. Translated, it gives CASSLQTGSSPLHF.

This clonotype was found a few times. This sequence joins TRBV7-2 and TRBJ2-3; 11 nucleotides align to TRBD2. The CDR3 runs to 17 residues. V lost 0 bases and J lost 4; bases outside the gene matches: 6. CDR1 SGHTA and CDR2 FQGNSA come from the germline V gene. The CDR3 is CASSLALLAGGSDTQYF. Written as DNA, the CDR3 is TGTGCCAGCAGCTTAGCGCTGTTAGCGGGAGGGTCAGATACGCAGTATTTT. The whole variable domain, filled in from reference TRBV7-2 and TRBJ2-3, reads GAGVSQSPSNKVTEKGKDVELRCDPISGHTALYWYRQSLGQGLEFLIYFQGNSAPDKSGLPSDRFSAERTGGSVSTLTIQRTQQEDSAVYLCASSLALLAGGSDTQYFGPGTRLTVL.

The rearrangement joins TRBV28 to TRBJ2-7, with 10 bases matching TRBD2. Germline lookup yields CDR1 MDHEN and CDR2 SYDVKM. J gave up 4 bases and V 0 bases, and 6 bases lay outside the gene matches. The CDR3 has 16 residues. The chain's CDR3 is CASSLCNLAGDYEQYV. The CDR3 region has the DNA TGTGCCAGCAGTTTATGCAACCTAGCGGGAGATTACGAGCAGTACGTC.

The rearrangement joins TRBV9 to TRBJ2-2, with a tentative D call TRBD2 (6 bases). CDR3 length: 17 amino acids. The V gene's germline CDR1 is SGDLS and CDR2 YYNGEE. Trimming pared 0 bases from V and 5 bases from J, leaving 17 bases between. In nucleotides, the CDR3 is TGTGCCAGCAGCGTAGACGGAGACCACCGGGGGACCGGGGAGCTGTTTTTT. Protein sequence: CASSVDGDHRGTGELFF.

The rearrangement uses TRBV20-1 and TRBJ2-1; the match to TRBD2 covers 7 bases. The trim removed 5 bases at V and 8 bases at J, leaving 18 bases unmatched. The CDR3 sequence is 16 residues long. The germline gives CDR1 DFQATT, CDR2 SNEGSKA (reference sequence). Here the CDR3 reads CSAEPASGHTRDEQFF. Here the CDR3 DNA reads TGCAGTGCTGAGCCAGCTAGCGGCCATACCAGGGATGAGCAGTTCTTC.

This clonotype was observed a few times. The gene calls are TRBV5-5 and TRBJ1-1; possible D gene TRBD1, 5 bases. The CDR3 is made up of 15 amino acids. Germline V gene lookup returns CDR1 SGHKS and CDR2 YYEKEE (reference sequence). V was shortened by 4 bases and J by 5 bases, with 18 bases between the two germline ends. Here the CDR3 DNA reads TGTGCCAGCAGCCAGGGCATTACCGGGGGAACTGAAGCTTTCTTT. Translating gives CASSQGITGGTEAFF. The full variable domain, in which reference TRBV5-5 and TRBJ1-1 provide the parts outside the CDR3, is DAGVTQSPTHLIKTRGQQVTLRCSPISGHKSVSWYQQVLGQGPQFIFQYYEKEERGRGNFPDRFSARQFPNYSSELNVNALLLGDSALYLCASSQGITGGTEAFFGQGTRLTVV.

This clonotype was seen once. This rearrangement joins TRBV13 to TRBJ2-1, with TRBD1 as a possible D gene (6 bases). This CDR3 comprises 14 residues. Trimming removed 6 bases from V and 5 bases from J, with 14 bases in between. Germline CDR1 reads PRHDT; CDR2 reads FYEKMQ (reference sequence). The DNA of the CDR3 is TGTGCCAGCAGTCACACAGGGATCCACAATGAGCAGTTCTTC. It is translated as CASSHTGIHNEQFF.

Only a few counts were recorded for this clonotype. This chain uses TRBV2 with TRBJ2-3; 9 bases are a match to TRBD2. The length of the CDR3 is 14 residues. Germline CDR1 SNHLY, CDR2 FYNNEI. After removal of 6 bases from V and 3 bases from J, the junction contained 4 bases not matched to a gene. CDR3 in DNA: TGTGCCAGCAGGAGGCGGGAGGGGACAGATACGCAGTATTTT. Translating it yields CASRRREGTDTQYF.

The chain employs TRBV7-2 and TRBJ1-5; TRBD1 is a possible D gene (6 bases). Germline V gives CDR1 SGHTA, CDR2 FQGNSA. V lost 1 base, J lost 7 bases, and 17 bases lay in between. The CDR3 is 16 amino acids. CDR3 sequence: CASSLVGGAGYQPQHF. In DNA form, the CDR3 reads TGTGCCAGCAGCTTAGTGGGGGGGGCAGGGTACCAGCCCCAGCATTTT.

This sequence joins TRBV7-3 and TRBJ2-2; TRBD2 is a possible D gene (6 bases). Trimming stripped 6 bases from V and 6 bases from J, with 8 bases between. The CDR3 runs to 12 residues. CDR1 and CDR2 (germline): SGHTA, FQGTGA. CDR3 sequence (DNA): TGTGCCAGCAGGAGGGAGGCCGGGGAGCTGTTTTTT. Protein product: CASRREAGELFF.

V gene TRBV29-1 combines with J gene TRBJ1-4; D remains ambiguous. Germline lookup yields CDR1 SQVTM and CDR2 ANQGSEA. This CDR3 is built from 13 residues. Trimming removed 5 bases from V and 12 bases from J, with 19 bases in between. The CDR3 DNA sequence: TGCAGCGTTACTATCATGGGGAACTCGGAACTGTTTTTT. It yields the protein CSVTIMGNSELFF.

The rearrangement uses TRBV29-1 and TRBJ1-2; 9 nucleotides line up with TRBD1. Germline V lookup: CDR1 SQVTM, CDR2 ANQGSEA. Trimming cost V 3 bases and J 5 bases; bases outside gene matches: 7. This CDR3 has 14 amino acids. The CDR3 nucleotides are TGCAGCGTTGAGGGTGGGACAGGGAGGTATGGCTACACCTTC. Its translation: CSVEGGTGRYGYTF.

The chain has TRBV30 and TRBJ1-5, with D tentatively TRBD1 (6 bases). The CDR3 is 16 amino acids. The ends were cut back, 0 bases at V and 6 bases at J, with 18 bases in the middle. Germline CDR1 reads GTSNPN; CDR2 reads SVGIG (reference sequence). CDR3 nucleotide sequence: TGTGCCTGGAGTGTATTGTCACGGGGGCCGGGTCAGCCCCAGCATTTT. It translates to CAWSVLSRGPGQPQHF.

This clonotype was seen more than once but under ten times. V is TRBV12-3 or TRBV12-4 and J is TRBJ1-6; tentative D call: TRBD1 (5 bases). This CDR3 is 14 amino acids long. The V end was cut by 3 bases, the J end by 10 bases, with 13 bases between. CDR3: CASSLSQGRSPLHF. CDR3 nucleotide sequence: TGTGCCAGCAGTTTGAGTCAGGGCCGATCACCCCTCCACTTT.

The rearrangement joins TRBV30 to TRBJ2-7, with no clear D. The CDR3 has 11 residues. Germline V lookup: CDR1 GTSNPN, CDR2 SVGIG (reference sequence). Trimming left V 0 bases short and J 6 bases short, with 6 bases between. CDR3: CAWSVNAEQYF. CDR3 sequence (DNA): TGTGCCTGGAGTGTAAACGCCGAGCAGTACTTC.

For this clonotype: Compared with germline, one end of the junction differs, possibly owing to a read error. The chain joins TRBV13 to TRBJ1-5; TRBD1 matches 9 bases. CDR3 length: 16 amino acids. The germline gives CDR1 PRHDT, CDR2 FYEKMQ (reference sequence). CDR3 DNA sequence: TGTGCCAGCAGCATAGGACAGGGGCGGGGGAATCAGCCCCAGCATTTT. This translates into CASSIGQGRGNQPQHF.